This is a list of T cell receptor beta chains from one sample in a study of blood T cell repertoires in COVID-19. Generated by immunoSEQ multiplex PCR, the TCRdb table keeps only in-frame clones and is missing some. The table shows 200,000 to 250,000 clones, with around 90% occurring only once. Sample: PBMCs or T cells enriched from blood (not recorded which). All receptors come from a man aged 25 to 40 who had recovered from COVID-19. Each CDR3 is given with its conserved first and last residue. Each record gives: V gene, D gene, J gene, CDR3 protein. D genes are given only for firm matches.

V: TRBV19; D: NA; J: TRBJ2-5; CDR3: CASSSTGLRETQYF
V: TRBV7-2; D: NA; J: TRBJ2-3; CDR3: CASSLAATQYF
V: TRBV10-3; D: NA; J: TRBJ2-3; CDR3: CAISESMGTSDTQYF
V: TRBV6-5; D: NA; J: TRBJ2-2; CDR3: CASINYPGELFF
V: TRBV21-1; D: NA; J: TRBJ1-4; CDR3: CASSKERGQLNEKLFF
V: TRBV7-2; D: TRBD1; J: TRBJ2-3; CDR3: CASTLRGKTGAPTDTQYF
V: TRBV5-1; D: TRBD1; J: TRBJ1-4; CDR3: CASSRDSSVEKLFF
V: TRBV30; D: NA; J: TRBJ1-2; CDR3: CAWSIGGRSGYTF
V: TRBV6-5; D: TRBD2; J: TRBJ2-3; CDR3: CASSYNSGGDTQYF
V: TRBV30; D: NA; J: TRBJ1-3; CDR3: CAWKRSGNTIYF
V: TRBV2; D: TRBD1; J: TRBJ1-3; CDR3: CASSEQGARGNTIYF
V: TRBV3-1/TRBV3-2; D: NA; J: TRBJ1-3; CDR3: CASSPPGVSGNTIYF
V: TRBV7-2; D: TRBD2; J: TRBJ2-5; CDR3: CASSPRGLAGGLETQYF
V: TRBV10-3; D: NA; J: TRBJ1-2; CDR3: CAISESSVNYGYTF
V: TRBV5-1; D: NA; J: TRBJ2-7; CDR3: CASSLEAGQRSYEQYF
V: TRBV6-6; D: NA; J: TRBJ2-5; CDR3: CASTLGWSGETQYF
V: TRBV6-1; D: NA; J: TRBJ1-5; CDR3: CASSEEGGRLRQPQHF
V: TRBV7-9; D: TRBD1; J: TRBJ2-4; CDR3: CASSQTRQGAKNIQYF
V: TRBV29-1; D: NA; J: TRBJ1-2; CDR3: CSVGRRGGGVKSASNYGYTF
V: TRBV24-1; D: TRBD1; J: TRBJ1-1; CDR3: CATSDPTGAWGAFF
V: TRBV27; D: NA; J: TRBJ1-2; CDR3: CASSLRGTYGYTF